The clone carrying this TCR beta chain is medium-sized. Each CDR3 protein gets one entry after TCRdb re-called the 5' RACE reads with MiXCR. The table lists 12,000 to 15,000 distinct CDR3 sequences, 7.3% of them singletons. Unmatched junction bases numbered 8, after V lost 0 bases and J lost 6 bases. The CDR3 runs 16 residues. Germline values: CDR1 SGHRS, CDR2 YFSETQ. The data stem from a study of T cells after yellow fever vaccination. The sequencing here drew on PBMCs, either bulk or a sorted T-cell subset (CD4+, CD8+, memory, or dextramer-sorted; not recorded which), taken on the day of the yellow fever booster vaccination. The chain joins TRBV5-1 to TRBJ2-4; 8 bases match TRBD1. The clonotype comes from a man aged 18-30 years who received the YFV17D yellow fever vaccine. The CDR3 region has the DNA TGCGCCAGCAGCTTGGATCCAGGGGGCGAGGGAAACATTCAGTACTTC. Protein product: CASSLDPGGEGNIQYF.